Listed here are 30 T cell receptor beta chains from one sample, sequenced in a study of shared clonotypes between healthy human individuals. Data came from immunoSEQ multiplex PCR; TCRdb stores just in-frame clones and leaves some out. This table has 2 million or so clones, approximately 94% appearing once. Naivety among CD8 cells was defined by CD45RO negativity and positive CCR7 selection, thereby excluding terminally differentiated effector memory CD45RA+ cells. The source material was naive CD8+ T cells sorted from blood. The origin of the receptors is a man younger than 35 in good health.

The chain recombines TRBV5-6 with TRBJ1-1; a possible D gene is TRBD1 (5 bases). Trimming stripped 4 bases from V and 2 bases from J, with 12 bases between. CDR1 SGHDT and CDR2 YYEEEE come from the germline V gene. The CDR3 length is 14 residues. This CDR3 reads CASSRWTFNTEAFF. The CDR3, as DNA: TGTGCCAGCAGCCGTTGGACATTTAACACTGAAGCTTTCTTT.

The chain carries TRBV25-1 and TRBJ2-3; tentative D call: TRBD2 (5 bases). V was shortened by 7 bases and J by 4 bases, with 18 bases between the two germline ends. This CDR3 has 15 amino acids. Germline V gene data show CDR1 as MGHDK and CDR2 as SYGVNS. This CDR3 is CASNVGGRISDTQYF. Written as DNA, the CDR3 is TGTGCCAGCAATGTAGGCGGGCGGATCTCAGATACGCAGTATTTT.

The rearrangement uses TRBV9 and TRBJ2-2, with D perhaps being TRBD1 or TRBD2 (6 bases each). The V gene lost 4 bases and the J gene lost 6 bases, with 22 bases spanning the gap. CDR3 length equals 17 residues. Germline V gives CDR1 SGDLS, CDR2 YYNGEE. Here the CDR3 reads CASSPPTGTPDSGELFF. The CDR3 coding sequence is TGTGCCAGCAGCCCACCCACAGGGACTCCCGACTCCGGGGAGCTGTTTTTT.

The V gene is TRBV7-9, the J gene TRBJ2-7; D ambiguous. Germline V gene lookup returns CDR1 SEHNR and CDR2 FQNEAQ (reference sequence). V lost 3 bases and J lost 3, with 18 bases in between. The CDR3 has 16 residues. The CDR3 region is CASSFTDRLPDYEQYF. CDR3 DNA sequence: TGTGCCAGCAGCTTCACCGACCGCCTGCCGGACTACGAGCAGTACTTC. Drawing the rest from reference TRBV7-9 and TRBJ2-7, the complete variable domain is DTGVSQNPRHKITKRGQNVTFRCDPISEHNRLYWYRQTLGQGPEFLTYFQNEAQLEKSRLLSDRFSAERPKGSFSTLEIQRTEQGDSAMYLCASSFTDRLPDYEQYFGPGTRLTVT.

On this clone itself: This sample includes further DNA sequences coding for the same CDR3. V and J are TRBV11-2 and TRBJ2-7; no clear D gene. CDR1 is SGHAT, CDR2 FQNNGV, per germline. V was trimmed by 1 base and J by 4 bases, leaving 11 bases between them. CDR3 length equals 14 residues. The DNA of the CDR3 is TGTGCCAGCAGCTTAGTTGGCAGCGAATACGAGCAGTACTTC. Its protein is CASSLVGSEYEQYF. Based on the CDR3 plus reference TRBV11-2 and TRBJ2-7, the full variable domain is EAGVAQSPRYKIIEKRQSVAFWCNPISGHATLYWYQQILGQGPKLLIQFQNNGVVDDSQLPKDRFSAERLKGVDSTLKIQPAKLEDSAVYLCASSLVGSEYEQYFGPGTRLTVT.

This chain connects TRBV4-1 to TRBJ1-1; 9 bases align to TRBD1. The CDR3 totals 16 residues. CDR1 and CDR2 (germline): MGHRA, YSYEKL. J lost 2 bases, V lost 0 bases, and 4 bases had no gene match. The CDR3 spells CASSQDRGQGNTEAFF. CDR3 nucleotide sequence: TGCGCCAGCAGCCAAGATCGGGGACAGGGCAACACTGAAGCTTTCTTT.

The chain is built from TRBV16 and TRBJ2-7; D ambiguous. V was clipped by 0 bases and J by 3 bases, with 6 bases between them. The CDR3 has 13 residues. Germline V gene sequence: CDR1 KGHSY, CDR2 FQNENV. The CDR3 loop is CASSQSVFYEQYF. CDR3 sequence (DNA): TGTGCCAGCAGCCAATCCGTTTTCTACGAGCAGTACTTC.

The chain combines TRBV7-2 with TRBJ1-3, with 8 bases fitting TRBD1. V lost 5 bases, J lost 2 bases, and 8 bases stayed unmatched. Per germline, CDR1 SGHTA and CDR2 FQGNSA. The CDR3 length is 16 residues. CDR3 in amino acids: CASSPGQGRAGNTIYF. The CDR3 DNA reads TGTGCCAGCAGCCCAGGACAGGGACGGGCTGGAAACACCATATATTTT.

This chain uses TRBV4-3 with TRBJ2-7, with unresolved D. CDR1 is LGHNA and CDR2 is YSLEER in the germline V gene. This CDR3 comprises 14 residues. V lost 4 bases to trimming and J lost 2 bases, with 12 bases between them. CDR3 bases: TGCGCCAGCAGCCCCGGGCTGATTACCTACGAGCAGTACTTC. Translating gives CASSPGLITYEQYF.

The chain is built from TRBV2 and TRBJ1-1, with a tentative D call TRBD1 (5 bases). V lost 2 bases and J lost 6, with 13 bases in between. The CDR3 consists of 14 residues. The germline V gene has CDR1 SNHLY and CDR2 FYNNEI. The CDR3 DNA sequence: TGTGCCAGCAGTGAAAAGGAGGAACAGGCTGAAGCTTTCTTT. It codes for CASSEKEEQAEAFF. The full variable domain, in which reference TRBV2 and TRBJ1-1 provide the parts outside the CDR3, is EPEVTQTPSHQVTQMGQEVILRCVPISNHLYFYWYRQILGQKVEFLVSFYNNEISEKSEIFDDQFSVERPDGSNFTLKIRSTKLEDSAMYFCASSEKEEQAEAFFGQGTRLTVV.

This chain joins TRBV27 and TRBJ1-1; 8 bases map to TRBD1. This CDR3 is 14 amino acids long. Germline CDR1 is MNHEY and CDR2 is SMNVEV (reference sequence). The junction had 3 bases not matched to a gene; V was cut back by 5 bases and J by 1 base. CDR3 region: CASSATGANTEAFF. The CDR3 DNA sequence: TGTGCCAGCAGTGCGACAGGGGCGAACACTGAAGCTTTCTTT.

The V call is TRBV28, the J call TRBJ2-2; TRBD2 matches at 8 bases. The V gene's germline CDR1 is MDHEN and CDR2 SYDVKM. With 5 bases clipped from V and 2 bases from J, the junction kept 4 bases outside the gene matches. CDR3 size: 15 residues. Written as DNA, the CDR3 is TGTGCCAGCAGTCTTAGCGGGGCTAACACCGGGGAGCTGTTTTTT. It encodes CASSLSGANTGELFF.

Only a few counts were recorded for this clone. The same CDR3 can be traced to other DNA sequences in this sample. The chain links TRBV6-5 to TRBJ2-2, with no clear D. There are 14 residues in the CDR3. V shed 2 bases and J shed 0 bases, with 4 bases lying between them. CDR1 is MNHEY, CDR2 SVGAGI, per germline. CDR3 sequence (DNA): TGTGCCAGCAGTTACGGTGCGAACACCGGGGAGCTGTTTTTT. Translating it yields CASSYGANTGELFF.

The chain links TRBV7-9 to TRBJ2-2; 12 nucleotides agree with TRBD2. Germline lookup yields CDR1 SEHNR and CDR2 FQNEAQ (reference sequence). V lost 7 bases and J lost 1; bases outside the gene matches: 1. The CDR3 totals 15 residues. CDR3: CASMTSGGNTGELFF. CDR3 sequence (DNA): TGTGCCAGCATGACTAGCGGGGGGAACACCGGGGAGCTGTTTTTT.

The chain carries TRBV4-1 and TRBJ1-3; D is possibly TRBD1 (5 bases). V shed 1 base and J shed 0 bases, with 13 bases lying between them. Germline V gene data show CDR1 as MGHRA and CDR2 as YSYEKL. The CDR3 length is 17 residues. CDR3 amino acids: CASSQGFGASSGNTIYF. CDR3 sequence (DNA): TGCGCCAGCAGCCAAGGATTTGGGGCGAGCTCTGGAAACACCATATATTTT.

The chain has TRBV27 and TRBJ2-7; the D gene is possibly TRBD1 (6 bases). The CDR3 runs to 13 residues. CDR1 and CDR2 (germline): MNHEY, SMNVEV (reference sequence). Trimming took off 4 bases at V and 5 bases at J, with 12 bases between the two ends. DNA of the CDR3: TGTGCCAGCAGTTCCGACAGGCGCAACGAGCAGTACTTC. This sequence encodes CASSSDRRNEQYF.

The CDR3: CASSIRQLGEKLFF. CDR3 DNA sequence: TGTGCCAGCAGCATAAGACAGTTGGGGGAAAAACTGTTTTTT. The chain joins TRBV13 to TRBJ1-4; a weak D match, TRBD1 (5 bases). CDR1 PRHDT and CDR2 FYEKMQ come from the germline V gene (reference sequence). CDR3 length equals 14 residues. V dropped 5 bases and J dropped 8 bases, with 15 bases sitting between them.

This sequence joins TRBV13 and TRBJ1-1, with D hard to call. Trimming stripped 5 bases from V and 5 bases from J, with 15 bases between. The germline CDR1 and CDR2 sequences are PRHDT and FYEKMQ (reference sequence). The CDR3 is 14 amino acids. CDR3 sequence (DNA): TGTGCCAGCAGCCCCCCGTCGGGAGGGACTGAAGCTTTCTTT. Translated: CASSPPSGGTEAFF.

The chain carries TRBV7-9 and TRBJ2-1; 8 nucleotides agree with TRBD1. V lost 4 bases, J lost 8 bases, and 7 bases stayed unmatched. There are 14 residues in the CDR3. The V gene's germline CDR1 is SEHNR and CDR2 FQNEAQ (reference sequence). DNA of the CDR3: TGTGCCAGCAGCTCCGACAGGGGCTGGGATGAGCAGTTCTTC. Translating it yields CASSSDRGWDEQFF.

A remark on this clone: This sample includes further DNA sequences coding for the same CDR3. The rearrangement links TRBV11-3 to TRBJ2-1, with D tentatively TRBD2 (6 bases). CDR1 is SGHNT, CDR2 YENEEA, per germline. V dropped 4 bases and J dropped 4 bases, with 8 bases sitting between them. The CDR3 contains 13 residues. CDR3 DNA: TGTGCCAGCAGCTCGACTAGTTACAATGAGCAGTTCTTC. Residues: CASSSTSYNEQFF.

This sequence joins TRBV7-2 and TRBJ2-2; no clear D gene. Per germline, CDR1 SGHTA and CDR2 FQGNSA. The CDR3 length is 16 residues. V dropped 5 bases and J dropped 0 bases, with 13 bases sitting between them. The chain's CDR3 is CASSQRASPNTGELFF. The CDR3 DNA follows: TGTGCCAGCAGCCAACGGGCTAGTCCGAACACCGGGGAGCTGTTTTTT.

The CDR3 loop is CASSATGGGTDTQYF. In DNA, the CDR3 is TGTGCCAGCAGCGCGACAGGGGGCGGGACAGATACGCAGTATTTT. The V and J genes are TRBV9 and TRBJ2-3; 10 bases map to TRBD1. The length of the CDR3 is 15 residues. With V trimmed by 3 bases and J by 3 bases, 4 bases remained unmatched. Germline-derived CDR1 and CDR2 are SGDLS and YYNGEE.

The chain joins TRBV28 to TRBJ2-2; D gene uncertain. The CDR3 is 15 amino acids. CDR1 MDHEN and CDR2 SYDVKM come from the germline V gene. V lost 3 bases and J 4 bases, leaving 12 bases between the germline ends. The CDR3 DNA follows: TGTGCCAGCAGTTTTAGGGCATCGGGCACCGGGGAGCTGTTTTTT. Translating it yields CASSFRASGTGELFF.

This chain joins TRBV15 and TRBJ1-4; no clear D gene. Trimming left V 0 bases short and J 14 bases short, with 16 bases between. This CDR3 is built from 14 residues. Germline assignment: CDR1 LNHNV and CDR2 YYDKDF (reference sequence). The DNA of the CDR3 is TGTGCCACCAGCAGAGATAGAATCGACCCTGAGCTGTTTTTT. This translates into CATSRDRIDPELFF.

V gene TRBV27 combines with J gene TRBJ2-7; possible D gene TRBD2, 5 bases. The V gene lost 2 bases and the J gene lost 3 bases, with 11 bases spanning the gap. Germline V gene lookup returns CDR1 MNHEY and CDR2 SMNVEV (reference sequence). This CDR3 spans 14 amino acids. The CDR3 is CASSLKGLLYEQYF. In DNA, the CDR3 is TGTGCCAGCAGTTTAAAAGGACTTCTCTACGAGCAGTACTTC.

The V gene is TRBV15, the J gene TRBJ2-3; D remains unclear. V was cut by 1 base and J by 2 bases, with 10 bases left in between. Germline values: CDR1 LNHNV, CDR2 YYDKDF (reference sequence). The length of the CDR3 is 15 residues. The CDR3 spells CATSRVGVPTDTQYF. The CDR3 region has the DNA TGTGCCACCAGCAGAGTTGGGGTCCCCACAGATACGCAGTATTTT. Using reference TRBV15 and TRBJ2-3 for the parts outside the CDR3, the full variable domain is DAMVIQNPRYQVTQFGKPVTLSCSQTLNHNVMYWYQQKSSQAPKLLFHYYDKDFNNEADTPDNFQSRRPNTSFCFLDIRSPGLGDTAMYLCATSRVGVPTDTQYFGPGTRLTVL.

The rearrangement joins TRBV6-5 to TRBJ2-3; D is unclear. CDR1 is MNHEY and CDR2 is SVGAGI in the germline V gene. This CDR3 region has 15 residues. Trimming pared 10 bases from V and 1 base from J, leaving 18 bases between. The CDR3: CATTRRQWGTDTQYF. DNA for the CDR3: TGTGCCACCACTCGACGGCAATGGGGCACAGATACGCAGTATTTT.

The chain links TRBV9 to TRBJ2-2; the D gene is possibly TRBD1 (7 bases). This CDR3 contains 16 residues. Trimming shortened V by 0 bases and J by 4 bases, and 13 bases separated the two germline ends. Germline V gene lookup returns CDR1 SGDLS and CDR2 YYNGEE. In DNA, the CDR3 is TGTGCCAGCAGCGTAGGACAGGGAGGTATCACCGGGGAGCTGTTTTTT. Amino acids: CASSVGQGGITGELFF.

This chain joins TRBV7-9 and TRBJ1-2; perhaps TRBD1 as D (5 bases). Germline-derived CDR1 and CDR2 are SEHNR and FQNEAQ (reference sequence). V gave up 6 bases and J gave up 7 bases, with 18 bases separating them. The CDR3 totals 14 residues. The CDR3 DNA follows: TGTGCCAGCAGGGGGGTCGCGGGACCTTTTGGCTACACCTTC. Translation gives CASRGVAGPFGYTF. The whole variable domain, filled in from reference TRBV7-9 and TRBJ1-2, reads DTGVSQNPRHKITKRGQNVTFRCDPISEHNRLYWYRQTLGQGPEFLTYFQNEAQLEKSRLLSDRFSAERPKGSFSTLEIQRTEQGDSAMYLCASRGVAGPFGYTFGSGTRLTVV.

V usage is TRBV6-5 and J usage is TRBJ2-7, with 7 nucleotides matching TRBD1. CDR1 and CDR2 (germline): MNHEY, SVGAGI. With V trimmed by 6 bases and J by 3 bases, 5 bases remained unmatched. The CDR3 has 13 residues. This CDR3 reads CASSPTGNYEQYF. In DNA form, the CDR3 reads TGTGCCAGCAGCCCGACAGGGAACTACGAGCAGTACTTC.